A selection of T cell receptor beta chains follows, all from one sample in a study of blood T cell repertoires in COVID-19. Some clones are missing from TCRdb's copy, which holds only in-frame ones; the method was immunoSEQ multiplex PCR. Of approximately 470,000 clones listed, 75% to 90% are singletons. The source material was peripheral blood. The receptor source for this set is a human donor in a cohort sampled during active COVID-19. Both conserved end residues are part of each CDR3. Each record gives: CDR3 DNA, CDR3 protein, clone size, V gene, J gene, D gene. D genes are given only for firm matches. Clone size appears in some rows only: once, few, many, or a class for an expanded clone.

TGTGCCAGCAGCCCTGATCGGTCCGATCAGCCCCAGCATTTT	CASSPDRSDQPQHF	-	TRBV7-8	TRBJ1-5	-
TGTGCCAGCAGCTCCGGGACAGGGGGCGGCTCCTACAATGAGCAGTTCTTC	CASSSGTGGGSYNEQFF	few	TRBV11-3	TRBJ2-1	TRBD1
TGTGCCAGCACCGATATAGGACAGGGGGAGGAGGGTGGCTACACCTTC	CASTDIGQGEEGGYTF	-	TRBV27	TRBJ1-2	TRBD1
TGTGCCAGCAGCTCCTACGGGACAGGGGGCCACAATGAGCAGTTCTTC	CASSSYGTGGHNEQFF	-	TRBV7-3	TRBJ2-1	TRBD1
TGTGCCAGCAGCTTAGGACAGGAGGGAAACACCATATATTTT	CASSLGQEGNTIYF	-	TRBV11-2	TRBJ1-3	-
TGCGCCAGCAGCTTGCAGGGTTTCTCTAGCACAGATACGCAGTATTTT	CASSLQGFSSTDTQYF	-	TRBV5-1	TRBJ2-3	-
TGTGCCAGCAGCTTGGTTACAGGGTCGGGACAAGAGACCCAGTACTTC	CASSLVTGSGQETQYF	-	TRBV5-5	TRBJ2-5	-
TGTGCCAGCAGTGAACGCGGGAGCACAGATACGCAGTATTTT	CASSERGSTDTQYF	-	TRBV6-4	TRBJ2-3	-
TGCGCCAGCAAGCCGGACAACACAGATACGCAGTATTTT	CASKPDNTDTQYF	-	TRBV5-1	TRBJ2-3	-
TGTGCCAGCAGTGACAGTCAAGTCACAGATACGCAGTATTTT	CASSDSQVTDTQYF	-	TRBV2	TRBJ2-3	-
TGTGCCAGTGCAAGATCCGGGACAGGGATAGCAGCTAACTATGGCTACACCTTC	CASARSGTGIAANYGYTF	-	TRBV19	TRBJ1-2	TRBD1
TGTGCCAGCAGTGAACCCGGGACTAGGACTGAGACGCAGTATTTT	CASSEPGTRTETQYF	-	TRBV25-1	TRBJ2-3	TRBD2
TGTGCCTGGAGCGGAGGAAACTATGGCTACACCTTC	CAWSGGNYGYTF	-	TRBV30	TRBJ1-2	-
TGTGCCAGCAGCTTGCGGACAGGGGTAAGTCAGCCCCAGCATTTT	CASSLRTGVSQPQHF	-	TRBV5-6	TRBJ1-5	TRBD1
TGTGCCAGCCAGAGAGGCGGACAGTTTCTCTCTGGAAACACCATATATTTT	CASQRGGQFLSGNTIYF	-	TRBV28	TRBJ1-3	-
TGTGCCAGCAGTCGTGGACAGGGGCCCACCTACGAGCAGTACTTC	CASSRGQGPTYEQYF	-	TRBV7-9	TRBJ2-7	TRBD1
TGCGCCAGCAGCTTGGCAGGGCCGAGGTACACAGATACGCAGTATTTT	CASSLAGPRYTDTQYF	-	TRBV5-1	TRBJ2-3	-
TGTGCCAGTAGTATAGGTCCAGGGAACTATGGCTACACCTTC	CASSIGPGNYGYTF	-	TRBV19	TRBJ1-2	-
TGTGCCAGCAGTTTTGGCAGGGATCAGCCCCAGCATTTT	CASSFGRDQPQHF	-	TRBV12-3/TRBV12-4	TRBJ1-5	-
TGTGCCAGCTCACCACCGCAGGGGGCGACCTACGAGCAGTACTTC	CASSPPQGATYEQYF	-	TRBV18	TRBJ2-7	TRBD1
TGTGCCAGCAGCACTCGGGACAGCTCTTATAACTATGGCTACACCTTC	CASSTRDSSYNYGYTF	-	TRBV9	TRBJ1-2	TRBD1
TGTGCCAGCAGCCCGAATGGCCTTCTTGAAGAAAAACTGTTTTTT	CASSPNGLLEEKLFF	-	TRBV7-8	TRBJ1-4	-
TGTGCCAGTAGTACGACTAGCGGGAGATATAGCACCGGGGAGCTGTTTTTT	CASSTTSGRYSTGELFF	few	TRBV19	TRBJ2-2	TRBD2
TGTGCCAGCAGCAAAGGGCGGGAGGGGGGAGATACGCAGTATTTT	CASSKGREGGDTQYF	-	TRBV21-1	TRBJ2-3	-
TGTGCCAGCAGTTCCCCTTTTAATCAGCCCCAGCATTTT	CASSSPFNQPQHF	-	TRBV12-3/TRBV12-4	TRBJ1-5	-
TGTGCCAGCTCACCTGGGCCCCGAGGCACAGATACGCAGTATTTT	CASSPGPRGTDTQYF	-	TRBV18	TRBJ2-3	-
TGTGCCAGCAGTTTACCTAGCTCCTACGAGCAGTACTTC	CASSLPSSYEQYF	-	TRBV28	TRBJ2-7	-
TGTGCCAGTAGTATAGAGCGGGGGGAGATCAGGGAGCAGTTCTTC	CASSIERGEIREQFF	-	TRBV19	TRBJ2-1	TRBD2
TGTGCCAGCAGCTTACCATTCCCAATCGCCGGGAAAACTGAAGCTTTCTTT	CASSLPFPIAGKTEAFF	few	TRBV7-9	TRBJ1-1	-
TGTGCCAGCAGGGCAGGGGGGTCATCCTCCTACGAGCAGTACTTC	CASRAGGSSSYEQYF	-	TRBV5-6	TRBJ2-7	-
TGTGCCAGTAGTATATCTGCGGGACAGCTTCCGATTGAAGCTTTCTTT	CASSISAGQLPIEAFF	-	TRBV19	TRBJ1-1	TRBD1
TGCGCCAGCAGCCAAGAAGTTACAGGAAACTATGGCTACACCTTC	CASSQEVTGNYGYTF	-	TRBV4-3	TRBJ1-2	-
TGTGCCAGCAGCGCGGGGGGAGGGTTAGGAAATCAGCCCCAGCATTTT	CASSAGGGLGNQPQHF	-	TRBV28	TRBJ1-5	-
TGTGCCAGTAGTATTGTAGGACAGGGCCTATCCCAGCATTTT	CASSIVGQGLSQHF	few	TRBV19	TRBJ1-5	TRBD1
TGTGCCTGGACTCCAAGGGGATTCTCTGGGGCCAACGTCCTGACTTTC	CAWTPRGFSGANVLTF	many	TRBV30	TRBJ2-6	-
TGTGCCAGCAGTTCCCCTCGGGGGGGAACCTACAATGAGCAGTTCTTC	CASSSPRGGTYNEQFF	-	TRBV27	TRBJ2-1	TRBD2
TGTGCCAGTAGTACCTCTAGCGGGGCCCCCAAAAACATTCAGTACTTC	CASSTSSGAPKNIQYF	-	TRBV19	TRBJ2-4	TRBD2
TGCGCCAGCAGCTTCGACAGCGATGGAAACACCATATATTTT	CASSFDSDGNTIYF	-	TRBV5-1	TRBJ1-3	-
TGTGCCAGTAGCCGCCGACAGGGCCAGCCCCAGCATTTT	CASSRRQGQPQHF	-	TRBV19	TRBJ1-5	TRBD1
TGTGCCAGCAGCCTAGGGGCGCAGACCCAGTACTTC	CASSLGAQTQYF	few	TRBV7-6	TRBJ2-5	-
TGTGCTAGTGGTTTGGAATTTAGTGGCACAGATACGCAGTATTTT	CASGLEFSGTDTQYF	-	TRBV12-5	TRBJ2-3	-
TGTGCCAGCAGCTTAGGACAGGGGGCAAGATACGAGCAGTACTTC	CASSLGQGARYEQYF	once	TRBV7-2	TRBJ2-7	TRBD1
TGTGCCAGCAGCTCGGTTCGGGGACAGGGGGATACGCAGTATTTT	CASSSVRGQGDTQYF	-	TRBV7-2	TRBJ2-3	TRBD1
TGTGCCAGCAGCCCCCGCCATGGGGCCGATCAGCCCCAGCATTTT	CASSPRHGADQPQHF	-	TRBV9	TRBJ1-5	-